These 4 T cell receptor beta chains share one sample of origin, sequenced in a study of OX40 agonist ivuxolimab in advanced cancers. TCRdb's copy holds only in-frame clones and misses some; the assay was immunoSEQ multiplex PCR. Of about 73,000 clones in the sample, 92% were seen once. Source: CD4+ or CD8+ T cells sorted from blood, taken in a trial of the OX40 agonist ivuxolimab. The receptors were sampled from an adult with an advanced solid tumor such as melanoma, head and neck, liver or kidney cancer.

This chain connects TRBV11-2 to TRBJ2-7; 9 nucleotides align to TRBD1. CDR1 is SGHAT and CDR2 is FQNNGV in the germline V gene. The V gene end was trimmed by 3 bases and the J gene end by 5 bases; junction bases not matched to a gene: 5. The CDR3 covers 14 residues. The CDR3 coding sequence is TGTGCCAGCAGCTTTACAGGGGGCATCGACGAGCAGTACTTC. The encoded protein is CASSFTGGIDEQYF.

This chain joins TRBV7-9 and TRBJ2-7, with 8 bases that match TRBD1. Germline V CDR1 and CDR2: SEHNR, FQNEAQ (reference sequence). The V gene end was trimmed by 3 bases and the J gene end by 2 bases; junction bases not matched to a gene: 3. This CDR3 is built from 14 residues. CDR3 residues: CASSFGQGTYEQYF. The DNA of the CDR3 is TGTGCCAGCAGCTTCGGACAGGGCACCTACGAGCAGTACTTC.

This chain links TRBV19 with TRBJ1-5; D gene ambiguous. The germline V gene encodes CDR1 LNHDA and CDR2 SQIVND (reference sequence). V shed 2 bases and J shed 8 bases, with 10 bases lying between them. CDR3 length: 13 residues. CDR3 bases: TGTGCCAGTAGTATAACCCCCGGGGAGCCCCAGCATTTT. It yields the protein CASSITPGEPQHF.

The chain links TRBV21-1 to TRBJ2-7. TRBV21-1 is flagged as a pseudogene. The CDR3 runs to 14 residues. CDR3 in amino acids: CASSKEGPSYEQYF. DNA for the CDR3: TGTGCCAGCAGCAAAGAAGGCCCCTCCTACGAGCAGTACTTC.